Below, one T cell receptor (beta chain) is given with its context. The V and J ends lost 7 bases and 0 bases respectively, with 16 bases between them. In germline, CDR1 is SGHNT, CDR2 YYREEE (reference sequence). The CDR3 runs 15 residues. This specimen belongs to a study of blood T cell repertoires in COVID-19. Study details: The United States, Italy and Spain supplied acute and convalescent COVID-19 samples. T cells, B-cell-depleted T cells, or PBMCs provided the cDNA or gDNA that served as material.

Per the authors' pipeline: Estimates of nucleated cell counts were drawn from the amplification of reference gene primers. The protocol was immunoSEQ multiplex PCR, while the TCRdb copy is restricted to in-frame clones and leaves out a portion. V, J and clone size are those of that table, while D and trimming were read from the DNA. The sample has around 150,000 clones, 85% seen once; the top ten hold approximately 3%. Sequencing was performed on peripheral blood. The V gene is TRBV5-4, the J gene TRBJ1-1; tentative D call: TRBD1 (5 bases). The receptor comes from a human donor with acute or convalescent COVID-19. The donor label of this sample is uncertain. The CDR3 region has the DNA TGTGCCAGCGGGAAGGGACGGGGGGTGAACACTGAAGCTTTCTTT. It specifies CASGKGRGVNTEAFF.